This T cell receptor beta chain originates from a study of blood T cell repertoires in COVID-19. This clone was detected only a few times. Germline CDR1 is MNHEY and CDR2 is SMNVEV (reference sequence). The ends were cut back, 6 bases at V and 0 bases at J, with 11 bases in the middle. The CDR3 has 14 residues. The assay was immunoSEQ multiplex PCR, and TCRdb's table has in-frame clones only and misses some. The sample lists roughly 190,000 clones; 84% were seen once. Sequencing was done on a sample of peripheral blood. The source is a human donor in a cohort sampled during active COVID-19. The rearrangement joins TRBV27 to TRBJ1-2, with D perhaps matching TRBD1 (5 bases). CDR3 DNA sequence: TGTGCCAGCAGGCTGACAGCAGCTAACTATGGCTACACCTTC. The encoded protein is CASRLTAANYGYTF.